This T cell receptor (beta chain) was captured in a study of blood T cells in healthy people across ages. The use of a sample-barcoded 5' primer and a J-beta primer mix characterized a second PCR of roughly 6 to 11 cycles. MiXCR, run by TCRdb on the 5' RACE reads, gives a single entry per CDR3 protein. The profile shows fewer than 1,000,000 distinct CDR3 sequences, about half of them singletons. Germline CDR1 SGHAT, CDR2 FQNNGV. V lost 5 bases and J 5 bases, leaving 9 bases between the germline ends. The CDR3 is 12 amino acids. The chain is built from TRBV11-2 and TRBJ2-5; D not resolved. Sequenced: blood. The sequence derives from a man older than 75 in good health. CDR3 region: CASSPAVETQYF. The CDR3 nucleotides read TGTGCCAGCAGCCCCGCAGTGGAGACCCAGTACTTC.